This TCR beta chain was sequenced during a study of blood T cell repertoires in COVID-19. Across the study: From T cells, B-cell-depleted T cells, or PBMCs came the material, which was cDNA or gDNA.

Using immunoSEQ multiplex PCR, the repertoire was profiled, and TCRdb retains in-frame clones only, with some absent. This table has roughly 250,000 clones, approximately 90% appearing once. The study drew participants aged roughly 18 to 95 years from 20 to 30 US areas. Participants were placed into cohorts based on the clinical history they reported. Donors in Cohort 3 counted as recovered after two negative PCRs, clearance, or symptom resolution. This clonotype was sampled from a man aged 35-49 years who had recovered from COVID-19. What was sequenced was PBMCs or T cells enriched from blood (not recorded which).

CDR3 nucleotides: TGTGCCAGCAGCGCCCCAGATCCGAACTCCTACGAGCAGTACTTC. It yields the protein CASSAPDPNSYEQYF. The rearrangement joins TRBV9 to TRBJ2-7, with D hard to call. V was clipped by 3 bases and J by 0 bases, with 13 bases between them. The CDR3 consists of 15 residues. Germline-derived CDR1 and CDR2 are SGDLS and YYNGEE.